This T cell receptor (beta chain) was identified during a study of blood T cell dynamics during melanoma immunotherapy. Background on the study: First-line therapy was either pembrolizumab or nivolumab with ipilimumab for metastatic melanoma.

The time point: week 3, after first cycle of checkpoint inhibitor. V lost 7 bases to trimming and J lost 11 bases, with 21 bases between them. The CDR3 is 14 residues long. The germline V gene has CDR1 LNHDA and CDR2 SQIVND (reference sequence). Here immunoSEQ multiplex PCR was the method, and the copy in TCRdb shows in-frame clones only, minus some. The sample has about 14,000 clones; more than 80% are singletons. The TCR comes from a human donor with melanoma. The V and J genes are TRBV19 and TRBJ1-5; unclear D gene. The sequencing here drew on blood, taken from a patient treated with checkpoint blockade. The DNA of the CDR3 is TGTGCCAGTACTGGGGTCCCCCGGGTAAGTTCCCAGCATTTT. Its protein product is CASTGVPRVSSQHF. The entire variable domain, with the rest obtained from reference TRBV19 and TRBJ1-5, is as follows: DGGITQSPKYLFRKEGQNVTLSCEQNLNHDAMYWYRQDPGQGLRLIYYSQIVNDFQKGDIAEGYSVSREKKESFPLTVTSAQKNPTAFYLCASTGVPRVSSQHFGDGTRLSIL.